In this sample, the clone carrying this TCR beta chain turned up a few times. The antigen remains unidentified. Germline V gene lookup returns CDR1 SEHNR and CDR2 FQNEAQ (reference sequence). V was clipped by 6 bases and J by 4 bases; unmatched bases: 6. The CDR3 sequence is 14 residues long. These data belong to a study of identical twins. Study-level findings and limits: There was an excess of low generation probability in the out-of-frame alpha sequences that twins shared. Insertion counts were lower in abundant cord blood beta clonotypes, a trend that memory repertoires did not show. The conclusions drew on cross-sectional statistical analysis instead of tracking the same donors.

A universal primer site was created by template switching, with the cDNA bearing unique molecular identifiers. TCRdb re-analysed the 5' RACE reads in MiXCR, keeping a single row per CDR3 protein. The data contain fewer than 250,000 distinct CDR3 sequences, approximately 7.3% of them seen just once; the ten biggest clones take up less than 6.5%. This sample was shared with a second study, whose subject was yellow fever vaccine responses in identical twins.

The sequencing sample was made of CD8+ T cells sorted from blood. The receptor's source is a woman younger than 30 in good health. The V and J genes are TRBV7-9 and TRBJ2-3; 8 bases agree with TRBD2. The CDR3 loop reads CASSQLAEADTQYF. In DNA, the CDR3 is TGTGCCAGCAGTCAACTAGCGGAGGCAGATACGCAGTATTTT.